This section outlines one TCR beta chain sequence together with its context. Its antigen is not known. The V gene lost 0 bases and the J gene lost 10 bases, with 10 bases spanning the gap. CDR1 and CDR2 from the germline V gene are LGHNA and YNFKEQ. The CDR3 is 13 amino acids. The data derive from a study of cytomegalovirus exposure and HLA in healthy donors. Study details: The study's early data release held some 85 million unique TCRs from HLA-typed donors.

The PCR had 60 Vbeta and 13 Jbeta primers. Libraries were prepared by immunoSEQ multiplex PCR; TCRdb keeps only in-frame clonotypes and omits some of them. The data hold over 90,000 clones, with 65% to 80% observed a single time. Study-wide findings and caveats: Investigators reported 150 to 200 TCR beta chains as tied to cytomegalovirus.

Samples came from healthy bone marrow donors. Sequencing was carried out using PBMCs. This sequence originates from a woman aged 65 to 85 in good health and CMV-seropositive. The V and J genes are TRBV4-2 and TRBJ2-1; a possible D gene is TRBD2 (6 bases). The DNA of the CDR3 is TGTGCCAGCAGCCAAGATCCCGGGGGAGAGCAGTTCTTC. Translating it yields CASSQDPGGEQFF.